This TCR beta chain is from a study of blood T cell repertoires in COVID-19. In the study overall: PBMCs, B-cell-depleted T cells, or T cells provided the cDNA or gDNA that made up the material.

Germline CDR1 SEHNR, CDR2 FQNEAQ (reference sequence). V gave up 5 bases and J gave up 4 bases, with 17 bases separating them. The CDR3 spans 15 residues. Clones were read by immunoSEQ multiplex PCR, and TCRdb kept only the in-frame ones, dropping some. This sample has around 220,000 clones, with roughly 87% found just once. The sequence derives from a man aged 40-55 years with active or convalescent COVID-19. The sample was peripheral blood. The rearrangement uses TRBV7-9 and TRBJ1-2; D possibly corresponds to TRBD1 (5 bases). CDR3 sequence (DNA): TGTGCCAGCAGCAGCCCGGGGGTGCGGGCCTATGGCTACACCTTC. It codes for CASSSPGVRAYGYTF.